This TCR beta chain was found in a study of shared clonotypes between healthy human individuals. Recent acute infections and vaccinations were absent in the healthy HIV-negative adult donors. The donors, all of them Caucasian adults, lived in Nashville, Tennessee. CDR3 size: 16 residues. CDR1 and CDR2 from the germline V gene are MDHEN and SYDVKM. Losses at the gene ends were 6 bases for V and 5 bases for J; bases not matched to a gene: 13. Deep-level assay runs were performed. Data came from immunoSEQ multiplex PCR; TCRdb stores just in-frame clones and leaves some out. In the table there are almost 750,000 clones, roughly two thirds of which are singletons.

V is TRBV28 and J is TRBJ2-3; 8 positions agree with TRBD2. The TCR sequence derives from a woman aged 30 to 39 in good health. Sequencing was performed on memory CD4+ T cells sorted from blood. As to subset: CD45RA-negative fraction. The CDR3 DNA reads as TGTGCCAGCAGCGATACTAGCGGCCCCGCGGGAGATACGCAGTATTTT. It codes for CASSDTSGPAGDTQYF.